This T cell receptor (beta chain) was observed in a study of blood T cell repertoires in COVID-19. The wider study: COVID-19 samples, acute and convalescent, were from the United States, Italy and Spain. From T cells, B-cell-depleted T cells, or PBMCs came the material, which was cDNA or gDNA.

Per germline, CDR1 LGHDT and CDR2 YNNKEL (reference sequence). V shed 3 bases and J shed 0 bases, with 8 bases lying between them. This CDR3 is built from 14 residues. Under the authors' procedure: How many nucleated cells were present was estimated from reference gene primer amplification. Using immunoSEQ multiplex PCR, the repertoire was profiled, and TCRdb retains in-frame clones only, with some absent. V, J and clone size are taken as reported in that table, and D and trimming were inferred from the DNA itself. This sample carries over 200,000 clones, about 94% of them seen once, and the ten largest clones take 0.65% to 0.85%.

The chain recombines TRBV3-1 (or the pseudogene TRBV3-2) with TRBJ1-1, with unresolved D. This receptor was obtained from a man aged 55 to 69 with COVID-19, enrolled during active disease. Material: peripheral blood. Here the CDR3 DNA reads TGTGCCAGCAGCCATACGGTCGTGAACACTGAAGCTTTCTTT. Protein: CASSHTVVNTEAFF.